The 13 T cell receptor beta chains reported below all come from one sample, sequenced in a study of identical twins. Via MiXCR, TCRdb re-called the 5' RACE reads, giving one row per CDR3 protein. Of around 490,000 distinct CDR3 sequences in the sample, roughly 15% were seen once. These records were also assigned to another study, of yellow fever vaccine responses in identical twins.

Sequencing was performed on CD4+ T cells sorted from blood. The receptor set was obtained from a woman aged 18-29 years in good health.

This chain links TRBV29-1 with TRBJ2-5; D remains ambiguous. This CDR3 has 12 amino acids. CDR1 is SQVTM and CDR2 is ANQGSEA in the germline V gene. Trimming cost V 2 bases and J 7 bases, with 11 bases left between them. DNA of the CDR3: TGCAGCGTTGAATCCCTCTGGGGGACCCAGTACTTC. It is translated as CSVESLWGTQYF.

This clonotype has just a few counts. The chain is built from TRBV11-1 and TRBJ2-7; D might be TRBD2 (6 bases). The CDR3 extends over 12 amino acids. Trimming left V 3 bases short and J 7 bases short, with 10 bases between. CDR1 and CDR2 (germline): SGHAT, FQDESV (reference sequence). DNA for the CDR3: TGTGCCAGCAGCTTGGAGGGGTGGGAGCAGTACTTC. This sequence encodes CASSLEGWEQYF. The full variable domain, rest sourced from reference TRBV11-1 and TRBJ2-7, is EAEVAQSPRYKITEKSQAVAFWCDPISGHATLYWYRQILGQGPELLVQFQDESVVDDSQLPKDRFSAERLKGVDSTLKIQPAELGDSAMYLCASSLEGWEQYFGPGTRLTVT.

This clonotype was seen a few times. This chain uses TRBV4-1 with TRBJ1-4, with 8 bases aligning to TRBD1. The germline CDR1 and CDR2 sequences are MGHRA and YSYEKL. CDR3 length equals 19 residues. V trimming: 0 bases; J trimming: 5 bases; junction bases outside the gene matches: 14. The CDR3 spells CASSQDPQGASSKNEKLFF. CDR3 DNA sequence: TGCGCCAGCAGCCAAGACCCTCAGGGGGCGAGCTCGAAGAATGAAAAACTGTTTTTT.

This chain links TRBV20-1 with TRBJ2-3; 13 nucleotides agree with TRBD2. The length of the CDR3 is 18 residues. The germline gives CDR1 DFQATT, CDR2 SNEGSKA (reference sequence). The CDR3 sequence is CRGQRIKTSGGILDTQYF. The CDR3 DNA reads TGCAGGGGTCAAAGGATAAAGACTAGCGGGGGGATTCTTGATACGCAGTATTTT.

This clonotype was observed a few times. This chain uses TRBV2 with TRBJ2-7, with 9 bases matching TRBD1. This CDR3 has 13 amino acids. CDR1 is SNHLY and CDR2 is FYNNEI in the germline V gene. Losses at the gene ends were 6 bases for V and 4 bases for J; bases not matched to a gene: 4. The CDR3 loop is CASRGTGIYEQYV. The CDR3 bases are TGTGCCAGCAGGGGGACAGGGATTTACGAGCAGTACGTC.

The chain joins TRBV15 to TRBJ2-1; 7 nucleotides match TRBD2. Trimming took 5 bases from V and 8 from J; bases not matched to a gene: 15. The CDR3 spans 16 residues. The germline CDR1 and CDR2 sequences are LNHNV and YYDKDF (reference sequence). The CDR3: CATSGGGWADSHEQFF. The CDR3 nucleotides read TGTGCCACCAGCGGGGGGGGGTGGGCTGACTCTCATGAGCAGTTCTTC.

This clonotype has a handful of counts. Germline and junction disagree at one end, which may indicate a read error. The chain combines TRBV10-3 with TRBJ2-1, with D unresolved. CDR3 length: 14 amino acids. Germline loops: CDR1 ENHRY, CDR2 SYGVKD. CDR3 amino acids: CAISEGSGYNEQLF. CDR3 bases: TGTGCCATCAGTGAGGGGTCTGGGTACAATGAGCAGCTCTTC.

Turning to this clonotype: This may arise from a read error, as a much more abundant clone is one base away. The chain employs TRBV5-1 and TRBJ2-5; D uncertain. The germline V and J ends were trimmed by 5 bases and 0 bases, with 2 bases remaining between them. The CDR3 sequence is 11 residues long. Looked up from germline, CDR1 is SGHRS and CDR2 is YFSETQ. CDR3 nucleotides: TGCGCCAGCAGGAACCAAGAGACCCAGTACTTC. Translated: CASRNQETQYF.

This chain links TRBV5-1 with TRBJ2-7, with D perhaps matching TRBD2 (6 bases). Germline CDR1 is SGHRS and CDR2 is YFSETQ. V was trimmed by 0 bases and J by 3 bases, leaving 13 bases between them. This CDR3 comprises 15 residues. CDR3 sequence reads: CASSLDAAGNYEQYF. CDR3 DNA sequence: TGCGCCAGCAGCTTGGATGCAGCGGGCAACTACGAGCAGTACTTC.

The chain combines TRBV29-1 with TRBJ1-1; D uncertain. From germline, CDR1 is SQVTM and CDR2 ANQGSEA. V shed 6 bases and J shed 0 bases, with 11 bases lying between them. The CDR3 consists of 13 residues. CDR3 coding DNA: TGCAGCGTGCTAAGGGTGTTGAACACTGAAGCTTTCTTT. Its protein product is CSVLRVLNTEAFF.

V gene TRBV12-3 or TRBV12-4 combines with J gene TRBJ1-5, with D hard to call. The CDR3 spans 15 residues. V dropped 3 bases and J dropped 3 bases, with 12 bases sitting between them. This CDR3 reads CASSLSLKANQPQHF. CDR3 coding DNA: TGTGCCAGCAGTTTGTCACTGAAGGCCAATCAGCCCCAGCATTTT.

The V gene is TRBV11-1, the J gene TRBJ2-7; D might be TRBD1 (6 bases). Germline-derived CDR1 and CDR2 are SGHAT and FQDESV (reference sequence). CDR3 size: 15 residues. V was pared by 2 bases and J by 3 bases, with 14 bases between. The DNA for the CDR3 is TGTGCCAGCAGCTTAAACAGGGAAGCTTACTACGAGCAGTACGTC. This codes for CASSLNREAYYEQYV.

This clonotype was found many times. The rearrangement joins TRBV5-1 to TRBJ2-3, with TRBD2 identical over 9 bases. Germline trimming cut 0 bases from V and 0 bases from J; bases unmatched to any gene: 5. CDR1 and CDR2 from the germline V gene are SGHRS and YFSETQ. The CDR3 runs 17 residues. The DNA of the CDR3 is TGCGCCAGCAGCTTGGTGCTAGCGGGGACTAGCACAGATACGCAGTATTTT. It translates to CASSLVLAGTSTDTQYF.